Presented here are 15 T cell receptor beta chains from one specimen sequenced in a study of T cells in Graves' hyperthyroidism and ophthalmopathy. TCR beta CDR3 regions were amplified from RNA transcripts. During a first-round RT-PCR of the TCR CDR3, the HTBI primer set was used. One entry per CDR3 protein results from TCRdb running MiXCR on the multiplex PCR reads. This sample has around 520,000 distinct CDR3 sequences; around a quarter occur once, and the top ten carry around 11%. The sample comprised blood. The receptors were sampled from a young woman with Graves' ophthalmopathy.

This clonotype was detected many times. The chain carries TRBV11-2 and TRBJ2-7; D is unclear. The CDR3 sequence is 14 residues long. Trimming left V 2 bases short and J 2 bases short, with 10 bases between. Germline values: CDR1 SGHAT, CDR2 FQNNGV. CDR3: CASSLRQATYEQYF. CDR3 DNA: TGTGCCAGCAGCTTACGGCAGGCGACCTACGAGCAGTACTTC.

On this clonotype: An end of the junction differs from the germline gene, which may be a read error. The chain employs TRBV20-1 and TRBJ2-5; 13 bases are a match to TRBD2. Germline V lookup: CDR1 DFQATT, CDR2 SNEGSKA (reference sequence). This CDR3 is 15 amino acids long. The CDR3, as DNA: TGCAGTGTTAGACTAGCGGGGGGTCATCAAGAGACCCAGTACTTC. Translation gives CSVRLAGGHQETQYF.

The table lists this clonotype with a few counts. This may arise from a read error, as a much more abundant clone is one base away. The chain joins TRBV12-3 or TRBV12-4 to TRBJ2-7, with TRBD1 as a possible D gene (5 bases). The CDR3 spans 12 residues. V lost 6 bases to trimming and J lost 3 bases, with 9 bases between them. The CDR3 sequence is CASRRQFYEQYF. CDR3 nucleotide sequence: TGTGCCAGCAGGAGACAGTTCTACGAGCAGTACTTC.

This chain joins TRBV28 and TRBJ1-2; 10 nucleotides align to TRBD1. The CDR3 is made up of 15 amino acids. Germline assignment: CDR1 MDHEN and CDR2 SYDVKM. With 5 bases clipped from V and 7 bases from J, the junction kept 10 bases outside the gene matches. CDR3 sequence (DNA): TGTGCCAGCAGTCCCGGGACAGGGGTAGGGTCTGGCTACACCTTC. The encoded protein is CASSPGTGVGSGYTF.

This clonotype was detected many times. In DNA form, the CDR3 reads TGTGCCAGCAGTCCCGCAGGGAGCGCAAACTATGGCTACACCTTC. It yields the protein CASSPAGSANYGYTF. The gene calls are TRBV3-1 and TRBJ1-2; perhaps TRBD1 as D (5 bases). The V end lost 6 bases, the J end lost 2 bases, and 16 bases lay between the germline ends. This CDR3 is built from 15 residues. The germline CDR1 and CDR2 sequences are LGHDT and YNNKEL (reference sequence).

This clonotype was recorded many times. The V gene is TRBV6-1, the J gene TRBJ2-2; unclear D gene. From germline, CDR1 is MNHNS and CDR2 SASEGT. V was trimmed by 3 bases and J by 1 base, leaving 12 bases between them. CDR3 length: 16 residues. The chain's CDR3 is CASSERTAKNTGELFF. DNA of the CDR3: TGTGCCAGCAGTGAGAGGACCGCCAAGAACACCGGGGAGCTGTTTTTT.

This clonotype was seen a handful of times. This chain joins TRBV28 and TRBJ2-7, with 7 bases that match TRBD1. This CDR3 region has 14 residues. Per the germline V gene, CDR1 is MDHEN and CDR2 is SYDVKM. The V gene end was trimmed by 3 bases and the J gene end by 5 bases; junction bases not matched to a gene: 7. The CDR3 sequence is CASSFPRDSDEQYF. CDR3 DNA: TGTGCCAGCAGTTTTCCCCGGGACAGCGACGAGCAGTACTTC.

This clonotype showed up many times. The chain links TRBV6-5 to TRBJ1-2; 9 nucleotides match TRBD1. V dropped 2 bases and J dropped 4; count of bases not matched to a gene: 5. Germline lookup yields CDR1 MNHEY and CDR2 SVGAGI. The CDR3 covers 15 residues. The CDR3 sequence is CASSYPGQGSYGYTF. In nucleotides, the CDR3 is TGTGCCAGCAGTTACCCCGGACAGGGGAGCTATGGCTACACCTTC.

This sequence joins TRBV5-1 and TRBJ1-1; perhaps TRBD1 as D (5 bases). Between the trimmed V and J ends, which lost 1 base and 2 bases, there was a span of 12 bases. The CDR3 runs to 15 residues. CDR1 and CDR2 (germline): SGHRS, YFSETQ. As DNA, the CDR3 is TGCGCCAGCAGCTTGACGGCAGGGCTTAACACTGAAGCTTTCTTT. Translation: CASSLTAGLNTEAFF. The full variable domain, in which reference TRBV5-1 and TRBJ1-1 provide the parts outside the CDR3, is KAGVTQTPRYLIKTRGQQVTLSCSPISGHRSVSWYQQTPGQGLQFLFEYFSETQRNKGNFPGRFSGRQFSNSRSEMNVSTLELGDSALYLCASSLTAGLNTEAFFGQGTRLTVV.

The rearrangement joins TRBV12-3 or TRBV12-4 to TRBJ1-1; TRBD1 is a possible D gene (6 bases). V was trimmed by 3 bases and J by 6 bases, leaving 11 bases between them. The CDR3 runs 13 residues. CDR3 sequence reads: CASSFNRVSEAFF. The CDR3 region has the DNA TGTGCCAGCAGTTTCAACAGGGTCTCTGAAGCTTTCTTT.

The sample holds many counts of this clonotype. The chain links TRBV10-3 to TRBJ2-7; 7 nucleotides agree with TRBD1. Germline CDR1 is ENHRY and CDR2 is SYGVKD. Losses at the gene ends were 3 bases for V and 3 bases for J; bases not matched to a gene: 8. The length of the CDR3 is 15 residues. The CDR3 DNA reads as TGTGCCATCAGTGATCTTAGTCGACAGGGCTACGAGCAGTACTTC. This codes for CAISDLSRQGYEQYF.

This clonotype was counted ten times or more. The rearrangement joins TRBV12-3 or TRBV12-4 to TRBJ2-2, with D maybe TRBD2 (6 bases). CDR3 length: 15 residues. V was pared by 3 bases and J by 1 base, with 9 bases between. The chain's CDR3 is CASSLPSENTGELFF. The DNA of the CDR3 is TGTGCCAGCAGTTTGCCTAGCGAGAACACCGGGGAGCTGTTTTTT.

In this sample, this clonotype turned up a few times. The chain couples TRBV20-1 to TRBJ1-5; D is unresolved. The germline V and J ends were trimmed by 3 bases and 2 bases, with 11 bases remaining between them. CDR1 and CDR2 from the germline V gene are DFQATT and SNEGSKA (reference sequence). The CDR3 spans 14 residues. DNA of the CDR3: TGCAGTGCTAGGTACCATATGGGCAATCAGCCCCAGCATTTT. Amino acid sequence: CSARYHMGNQPQHF.

In its sample, this clonotype was seen many times. This sequence joins TRBV5-1 and TRBJ2-7; D uncertain. V lost 3 bases and J 5 bases, leaving 9 bases between the germline ends. Germline V gene lookup returns CDR1 SGHRS and CDR2 YFSETQ. The CDR3 covers 12 residues. CDR3 protein: CASSSGRNEQYF. In nucleotides, the CDR3 is TGCGCCAGCAGCTCCGGACGCAACGAGCAGTACTTC. Variable domain in full (rest from reference TRBV5-1 and TRBJ2-7): KAGVTQTPRYLIKTRGQQVTLSCSPISGHRSVSWYQQTPGQGLQFLFEYFSETQRNKGNFPGRFSGRQFSNSRSEMNVSTLELGDSALYLCASSSGRNEQYFGPGTRLTVT.

This clonotype was observed many times. J is TRBJ1-2 and V is TRBV28, with no clear D. V was shortened by 5 bases and J by 0 bases, with 7 bases between the two germline ends. The CDR3 has 13 residues. Germline V gene sequence: CDR1 MDHEN, CDR2 SYDVKM. CDR3 nucleotides: TGTGCCAGCAGTCTACAGTCTAACTATGGCTACACCTTC. Amino acid sequence: CASSLQSNYGYTF.